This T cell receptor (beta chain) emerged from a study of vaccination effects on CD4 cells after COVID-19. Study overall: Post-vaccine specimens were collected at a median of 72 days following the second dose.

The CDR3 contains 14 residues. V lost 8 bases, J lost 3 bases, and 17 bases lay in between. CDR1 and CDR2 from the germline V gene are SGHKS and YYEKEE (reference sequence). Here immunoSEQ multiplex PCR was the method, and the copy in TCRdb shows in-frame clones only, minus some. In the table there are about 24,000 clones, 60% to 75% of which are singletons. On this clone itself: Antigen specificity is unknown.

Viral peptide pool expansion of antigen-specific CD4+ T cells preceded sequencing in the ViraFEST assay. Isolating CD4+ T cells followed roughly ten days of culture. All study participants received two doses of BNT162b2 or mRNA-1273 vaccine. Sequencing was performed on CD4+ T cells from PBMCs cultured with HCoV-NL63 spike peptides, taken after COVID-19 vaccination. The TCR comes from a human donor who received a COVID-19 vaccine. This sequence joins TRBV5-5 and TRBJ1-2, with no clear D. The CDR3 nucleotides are TGTGCCAGTACCGAATACGGGAGGGACTATGGCTACACCTTC. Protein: CASTEYGRDYGYTF.